The 22 T cell receptor beta chains below come from one sample, sequenced in a study of regulatory T cells in long-lasting Graves disease. Sequencing libraries for TCR beta were prepared with iRepertoire HTBI primers and Arm-PCR of CDR3 regions. TCRdb re-called the multiplex PCR reads with MiXCR, one entry per CDR3 protein. The table shows about 460,000 distinct CDR3 sequences, with 14% occurring only once. The time point was: newly diagnosed GD, antithyroid drugs for less than 3 months. With RNA extracted from PBMCs as input, the TCR library was made. These sequences were also reported in another study, on T cells in Graves' hyperthyroidism and ophthalmopathy.

Here the sequenced sample was peripheral blood mononuclear cells (PBMCs), taken at new diagnosis, from a patient treated with antithyroid drugs. The receptors originated from a woman in her fifties or sixties with Graves disease.

Note on this clonotype: A much larger clone lies a single base off, so this may be a read error. The chain uses TRBV28 and TRBJ2-7, with a possible D match to TRBD2 (5 bases). The CDR3 has 11 residues. Germline values: CDR1 MDHEN, CDR2 SYDVKM. CDR3 sequence reads: CASSYTRERYF. The CDR3 nucleotides read TGTGCCAGCAGTTACACTAGAGAGCGGTACTTC.

This clonotype was counted many times. Germline and junction disagree at one end, which may indicate a read error. The chain carries TRBV5-1 and TRBJ2-7; 7 bases agree with TRBD2. Germline values: CDR1 SGHRS, CDR2 YFSETQ. The CDR3 has 14 residues. CDR3 nucleotides: TGTGCCAGCAGGCTAGCGGAAAGCTCCTACGAGCAGTACTTC. It specifies CASRLAESSYEQYF.

This clonotype was counted between two and nine times. The chain couples TRBV4-2 to TRBJ2-2; 10 nucleotides match TRBD2. From germline, CDR1 is LGHNA and CDR2 YNFKEQ. V shed 0 bases and J 3 bases; nucleotides not matched to a gene: 1. The CDR3 is 16 residues long. CDR3 DNA sequence: TGTGCCAGCAGCCAAGAGGGACTAGCGTACACCGGGGAGCTGTTTTTT. Protein sequence: CASSQEGLAYTGELFF.

J is TRBJ2-1 and V is TRBV5-6; D is perhaps TRBD1 (5 bases). Deletions cut 5 bases from V and 0 bases from J, with 9 bases between. Germline values: CDR1 SGHDT, CDR2 YYEEEE. The CDR3 sequence is 14 residues long. CDR3 DNA sequence: TGTGCCAGCAGTCGACAGAGCTCCTACAATGAGCAGTTCTTC. Protein product: CASSRQSSYNEQFF.

This clonotype appeared many times. This chain joins TRBV7-9 and TRBJ2-7; 10 bases line up with TRBD2. The CDR3 has 16 residues. Unmatched junction bases numbered 4, after V lost 2 bases and J lost 0 bases. Germline V gene data show CDR1 as SEHNR and CDR2 as FQNEAQ (reference sequence). The CDR3 reads CASSLFSGRASYEQYF. Written as DNA, the CDR3 is TGTGCCAGCAGCTTATTCAGCGGGAGGGCCTCCTACGAGCAGTACTTC. Complete variable domain (other parts from reference TRBV7-9 and TRBJ2-7): DTGVSQNPRHKITKRGQNVTFRCDPISEHNRLYWYRQTLGQGPEFLTYFQNEAQLEKSRLLSDRFSAERPKGSFSTLEIQRTEQGDSAMYLCASSLFSGRASYEQYFGPGTRLTVT.

Ten or more counts support this clonotype. The chain recombines TRBV5-1 with TRBJ2-5; 10 bases line up with TRBD1. The CDR3 is made up of 15 amino acids. Germline V gene sequence: CDR1 SGHRS, CDR2 YFSETQ. Trimming took 0 bases from V and 5 from J; bases not matched to a gene: 4. CDR3 protein: CASSLGQGADETQYF. The DNA for the CDR3 is TGCGCCAGCAGCTTGGGACAGGGGGCGGATGAGACCCAGTACTTC.

The rearrangement uses TRBV5-1 and TRBJ1-2, with D tentatively TRBD1 (5 bases). CDR3 length: 14 residues. Germline-derived CDR1 and CDR2 are SGHRS and YFSETQ. V lost 0 bases to trimming and J lost 6 bases, with 12 bases between them. The CDR3 loop reads CASSLATGYDGYTF. The CDR3 region has the DNA TGCGCCAGCAGCTTGGCCACAGGCTACGATGGCTACACCTTC.

V and J are TRBV9 and TRBJ2-3; D unresolved. The V and J ends lost 0 bases and 2 bases respectively, with 4 bases between them. The CDR3 covers 13 residues. The germline CDR1 and CDR2 sequences are SGDLS and YYNGEE. The CDR3 reads CASSVVTTDTQYF. CDR3 nucleotides: TGTGCCAGCAGCGTAGTGACCACAGATACGCAGTATTTT.

In its sample, this clonotype was seen a few times. The chain links TRBV7-2 to TRBJ2-1; the D gene is possibly TRBD1 (5 bases). In germline, CDR1 is SGHTA, CDR2 FQGNSA. This CDR3 spans 15 amino acids. V was clipped by 5 bases and J by 4 bases, with 15 bases between them. CDR3 sequence: CASSLNGHLYNEQFF. CDR3 DNA sequence: TGTGCCAGCAGCCTAAACGGACACCTTTACAATGAGCAGTTCTTC.

This clonotype was observed many times. V and J are TRBV28 and TRBJ2-7, with TRBD1 matching over 7 bases. The V gene's germline CDR1 is MDHEN and CDR2 SYDVKM. This CDR3 is built from 14 residues. The junction had 9 bases not matched to a gene; V was cut back by 6 bases and J by 4 bases. DNA for the CDR3: TGTGCCAGCAGATTAGAGGGGGCTGGATACGAGCAGTACTTC. This codes for CASRLEGAGYEQYF.

In this sample, this clonotype turned up many times. This chain uses TRBV27 with TRBJ1-1; D gene uncertain. The CDR3 totals 13 residues. The V end was cut by 3 bases, the J end by 2 bases, with 7 bases between. CDR1 and CDR2 from the germline V gene are MNHEY and SMNVEV (reference sequence). The CDR3 DNA reads as TGTGCCAGCAGTTTCATTGTAAACACTGAAGCTTTCTTT. The encoded protein is CASSFIVNTEAFF.

This clonotype occurred a few times. The chain joins TRBV20-1 to TRBJ1-2; 8 nucleotides line up with TRBD1. The CDR3 length is 14 residues. V dropped 4 bases and J dropped 7; count of bases not matched to a gene: 11. CDR1 is DFQATT and CDR2 is SNEGSKA in the germline V gene (reference sequence). The CDR3 here is CSATDRGPVGGYTF. The CDR3, as DNA: TGCAGTGCTACCGACAGGGGCCCGGTTGGTGGCTACACCTTC.

Concerning this clonotype itself: Its ends do not fully match the called genes, so a read error is possible. CDR3 sequence (DNA): TGTGCCAGCAGCGAAGAGTTTAGCAATCAGCCCCAGCATTTT. This gives the protein CASSEEFSNQPQHF. The chain employs TRBV14 and TRBJ1-5; D remains unclear. The CDR3 spans 14 residues. The germline CDR1 and CDR2 sequences are SGHDN and FVKESK.

In this sample, this clonotype turned up many times. The rearrangement joins TRBV28 to TRBJ1-2, with D hard to call. The length of the CDR3 is 13 residues. V was pared by 6 bases and J by 4 bases, with 12 bases between. Germline CDR1 and CDR2: MDHEN and SYDVKM. DNA for the CDR3: TGTGCCAGCAGATACTTCGCCGGCTATGGCTACACCTTC. This gives the protein CASRYFAGYGYTF.

V and J are TRBV5-1 and TRBJ1-2; D possibly corresponds to TRBD1 (5 bases). Germline V gives CDR1 SGHRS, CDR2 YFSETQ. This CDR3 has 13 amino acids. With 1 base removed from V and 6 bases from J, the gap between germline ends came to 10 bases. CDR3 DNA: TGCGCCAGCAGCTTGTCAGGGCTGGATGGCTACACCTTC. It codes for CASSLSGLDGYTF.

This clonotype was seen many times. The CDR3 spells CASSHLAGGGSYNEQFF. CDR3 coding DNA: TGTGCCAGCAGCCACCTTGCGGGAGGGGGCTCCTACAATGAGCAGTTCTTC. The V and J genes are TRBV11-2 and TRBJ2-1, with 9 bases fitting TRBD2. V gave up 5 bases and J gave up 0 bases; unmatched junction bases: 8. Germline CDR1 is SGHAT and CDR2 is FQNNGV. The CDR3 loop spans 17 amino acids.

This clonotype has at least ten counts. This sequence joins TRBV28 and TRBJ2-7, with 12 bases that match TRBD1. Per germline, CDR1 MDHEN and CDR2 SYDVKM. V trimming: 5 bases; J trimming: 7 bases; junction bases outside the gene matches: 6. The CDR3 totals 14 residues. The CDR3 loop reads CASSTGQGAFEQYF. The CDR3 DNA reads as TGTGCCAGCAGTACGGGACAGGGGGCTTTTGAGCAGTACTTC. Drawing the rest from reference TRBV28 and TRBJ2-7, the complete variable domain is DVKVTQSSRYLVKRTGEKVFLECVQDMDHENMFWYRQDPGLGLRLIYFSYDVKMKEKGDIPEGYSVSREKKERFSLILESASTNQTSMYLCASSTGQGAFEQYFGPGTRLTVT.

This clonotype was detected only a few times. V and J are TRBV28 and TRBJ1-2; 9 nucleotides line up with TRBD1. This CDR3 contains 13 residues. The V and J ends lost 8 bases and 6 bases, in that order; junction bases with no gene match: 7. Germline V lookup: CDR1 MDHEN, CDR2 SYDVKM. The CDR3 spells CASHHTGGHGYTF. Written as DNA, the CDR3 is TGTGCCAGCCATCATACAGGGGGCCATGGCTACACCTTC.

CDR3 nucleotides: TGTGCCAGCAGCGCGCAATGGGGGGCCTACGAGCAGTACTTC. Translating gives CASSAQWGAYEQYF. This rearrangement joins TRBV7-2 to TRBJ2-7; D is perhaps TRBD2 (6 bases). V lost 5 bases to trimming and J lost 2 bases, with 13 bases between them. Germline values: CDR1 SGHTA, CDR2 FQGNSA. The CDR3 covers 14 residues.

In this sample, this clonotype turned up many times. The rearrangement joins TRBV10-2 to TRBJ1-1, with D hard to call. Trimming stripped 9 bases from V and 1 base from J, with 15 bases between. Per germline, CDR1 WSHSY and CDR2 SAAADI. This CDR3 comprises 14 residues. CDR3 loop: CASQSGFENTEAFF. CDR3 DNA sequence: TGCGCCAGTCAGTCGGGGTTCGAGAACACTGAAGCTTTCTTT.

Remarks on this clonotype: Since a much larger clone is just one base distant, this may be a read error. This chain links TRBV2 with TRBJ2-2; D gene ambiguous. V was cut by 5 bases and J by 6 bases, with 7 bases left in between. From germline, CDR1 is SNHLY and CDR2 FYNNEI. This CDR3 has 12 amino acids. This CDR3 is CASSWDSGELFF. CDR3 coding DNA: TGTGCCAGCAGTTGGGATTCCGGGGAGCTGTTTTTT.

This clonotype was seen only once. The chain couples TRBV9 to TRBJ2-2; a possible D gene is TRBD2 (6 bases). Germline CDR1 reads SGDLS; CDR2 reads YYNGEE. The CDR3 runs 16 residues. Trimming removed 6 bases at V and 5 bases at J, with 20 bases between. The CDR3 loop reads CASTPGGSYSTGELFF. The CDR3 DNA follows: TGTGCCAGCACCCCCGGGGGTTCGTATTCGACCGGGGAGCTGTTTTTT.